These 20 T cell receptor beta chains were sequenced from one sample in a study of T cell clonotyping in hematopoietic cell transplantation. The protocol was immunoSEQ multiplex PCR, while the TCRdb copy is restricted to in-frame clones and leaves out a portion. The table shows more than 7,000 clones, with 88% occurring only once. The sequencing here drew on PBMCs, taken 100 days after allogeneic stem cell transplant. These receptors were taken from a male patient younger than 30 who had an allogeneic stem cell transplant from a related donor, so the T cells may come from the graft donor. Some clones in this sample may be carry-over from other donors' samples.

This chain joins TRBV10-3 and TRBJ1-1; D unresolved. The CDR3 runs 12 residues. V was cut by 0 bases and J by 11 bases, with 10 bases left in between. Germline CDR1 and CDR2: ENHRY and SYGVKD. The CDR3 nucleotides are TGTGCCATCAGTGAGTCGTCTCGGTATGCTTTCTTT. This sequence encodes CAISESSRYAFF.

J is TRBJ1-1 and V is TRBV27, with no clear D. The CDR3 is 13 amino acids. Germline loops: CDR1 MNHEY, CDR2 SMNVEV (reference sequence). V lost 4 bases to trimming and J lost 5 bases, with 11 bases between them. Written as DNA, the CDR3 is TGTGCCAGCAGTTATTCTGGTCAGACTGAAGCTTTCTTT. Protein product: CASSYSGQTEAFF.

V is TRBV19 and J is TRBJ2-7, with 10 bases that match TRBD2. Germline CDR1 is LNHDA and CDR2 is SQIVND (reference sequence). This CDR3 has 14 residues. Trimming at V came to 5 bases and at J to 4 bases, leaving 5 bases not matched to a gene. CDR3 region: CASSPSGSWYEQYV. The CDR3 nucleotides read TGTGCCAGTAGTCCTAGCGGGAGTTGGTACGAGCAGTACGTC.

This clone was seen a single time. The chain is built from TRBV29-1 and TRBJ2-5; TRBD1 matches at 10 bases. The germline CDR1 and CDR2 sequences are SQVTM and ANQGSEA. The CDR3 sequence is 12 residues long. Germline trimming cut 7 bases from V and 5 bases from J; bases unmatched to any gene: 4. CDR3: CSAVGQGETQYF. The DNA for the CDR3 is TGCAGCGCCGTGGGACAGGGGGAGACCCAGTACTTC.

The chain combines TRBV2 with TRBJ2-5, with TRBD1 matching 9 bases. V dropped 6 bases and J dropped 12; count of bases not matched to a gene: 5. This CDR3 has 11 amino acids. Germline lookup yields CDR1 SNHLY and CDR2 FYNNEI. In nucleotides, the CDR3 is TGTGCCAGCAGGGGGACAGGGTCCAAGTACTTC. This codes for CASRGTGSKYF. Using reference TRBV2 and TRBJ2-5 for the parts outside the CDR3, the full variable domain is EPEVTQTPSHQVTQMGQEVILRCVPISNHLYFYWYRQILGQKVEFLVSFYNNEISEKSEIFDDQFSVERPDGSNFTLKIRSTKLEDSAMYFCASRGTGSKYFGPGTRLLVL.

The chain combines TRBV7-2 with TRBJ2-3; TRBD1 might be the D (5 bases). CDR1 SGHTA and CDR2 FQGNSA come from the germline V gene. The CDR3 spans 16 residues. The V gene lost 0 bases and the J gene lost 0 bases, with 10 bases spanning the gap. The CDR3: CASSLAVTASTDTQYF. As DNA, the CDR3 is TGTGCCAGCAGCTTAGCGGTGACAGCTAGCACAGATACGCAGTATTTT.

To note about this clone: At one end the junction does not follow the germline gene, possibly because of a read error. V is TRBV5-4 and J is TRBJ1-1; TRBD1 might be the D (6 bases). CDR1 SGHNT and CDR2 YYREEE come from the germline V gene (reference sequence). This CDR3 is built from 16 residues. The CDR3 region has the DNA TGTGCCAGCAGGTTGGGAGGGGGGGTATGGAACACTGAAGCTTTCTTT. Amino acids: CASRLGGGVWNTEAFF.

This sequence joins TRBV7-6 and TRBJ2-1; D remains ambiguous. Germline V gene data show CDR1 as SGHVS and CDR2 as FNYEAQ. This CDR3 spans 15 amino acids. Trimming removed 10 bases from V and 2 bases from J, with 18 bases in between. The CDR3 coding sequence is TGTGCCACCCAGCCTATGGGGAATGCCTACAATGAGCAGTTCTTC. Its translation: CATQPMGNAYNEQFF. The entire variable domain, with the rest obtained from reference TRBV7-6 and TRBJ2-1, is as follows: GAGVSQSPRYKVTKRGQDVALRCDPISGHVSLYWYRQALGQGPEFLTYFNYEAQQDKSGLPNDRFSAERPEGSISTLTIQRTEQRDSAMYRCATQPMGNAYNEQFFGPGTRLTVL.

The CDR3 reads CASSSARTGGNTEAFF. Written as DNA, the CDR3 is TGCGCCAGCAGCTCCGCCCGGACAGGGGGGAATACTGAAGCTTTCTTT. The chain links TRBV5-1 to TRBJ1-1, with 10 bases aligning to TRBD1. The germline V gene encodes CDR1 SGHRS and CDR2 YFSETQ. With V trimmed by 3 bases and J by 5 bases, 10 bases remained unmatched. There are 16 residues in the CDR3.

The chain employs TRBV6-1 and TRBJ2-6; D gene uncertain. This CDR3 region has 15 residues. Germline lookup yields CDR1 MNHNS and CDR2 SASEGT. The V end lost 1 base, the J end lost 1 base, and 5 bases lay between the germline ends. CDR3 DNA sequence: TGTGCCAGCAGTGAAGAACAGTCTGGGGCCAACGTCCTGACTTTC. The encoded protein is CASSEEQSGANVLTF.

The rearrangement links TRBV7-2 to TRBJ2-3; D is unresolved. CDR1 SGHTA and CDR2 FQGNSA come from the germline V gene. This CDR3 contains 14 residues. Trimming removed 2 bases at V and 4 bases at J, with 10 bases between. CDR3 loop: CASSLYVSADTQYF. CDR3 coding DNA: TGTGCCAGCAGCTTATACGTCTCGGCAGATACGCAGTATTTT. The full variable domain, completed using reference TRBV7-2 and TRBJ2-3, is GAGVSQSPSNKVTEKGKDVELRCDPISGHTALYWYRQSLGQGLEFLIYFQGNSAPDKSGLPSDRFSAERTGGSVSTLTIQRTQQEDSAVYLCASSLYVSADTQYFGPGTRLTVL.

This chain links TRBV7-2 with TRBJ2-7, with TRBD1 matching 7 bases. The CDR3 runs to 15 residues. V trimming: 1 base; J trimming: 2 bases; junction bases outside the gene matches: 5. Germline CDR1 SGHTA, CDR2 FQGNSA. The CDR3 DNA follows: TGTGCCAGCAGCTTAGGGGCAGGGGGTGCCTACGAGCAGTACGTC. Its protein product is CASSLGAGGAYEQYV.

This clone has just a few counts. For the CDR3, the DNA is TGTGCCATCAGTGACCTGGGACGTTCGGGCTATGGCTACACCTTC. This encodes CAISDLGRSGYGYTF. J is TRBJ1-2 and V is TRBV10-3, with TRBD1 as a possible D gene (5 bases). The CDR3 has 15 amino acids. Trimming removed 3 bases from V and 4 bases from J, with 15 bases in between. In germline, CDR1 is ENHRY, CDR2 SYGVKD.

As DNA, the CDR3 is TGTGGACGGCTAGCGGGAGAGCCGGGGGAGACCCAGTACTTC. Translating it yields CGRLAGEPGETQYF. V is TRBV25-1 and J is TRBJ2-5, with TRBD2 matching 10 bases. Germline V gives CDR1 MGHDK, CDR2 SYGVNS. The CDR3 is made up of 14 amino acids.

The chain has TRBV27 and TRBJ1-2, with no clear D. V lost 2 bases and J lost 4, with 11 bases in between. Germline V lookup: CDR1 MNHEY, CDR2 SMNVEV (reference sequence). This CDR3 has 14 amino acids. The CDR3 sequence is CASSLRGHLYGYTF. The CDR3 DNA is TGTGCCAGCAGTTTAAGAGGCCACCTCTATGGCTACACCTTC.

The chain is built from TRBV30 and TRBJ2-1; tentatively, D is TRBD1 (5 bases). Germline CDR1 is GTSNPN and CDR2 is SVGIG (reference sequence). This CDR3 has 13 amino acids. V dropped 4 bases and J dropped 13 bases, with 20 bases sitting between them. The CDR3 sequence: CAWKGKTAVLQFF. The CDR3 DNA reads as TGTGCCTGGAAGGGGAAAACAGCAGTTCTTCAGTTCTTC.

This rearrangement joins TRBV6-4 to TRBJ2-3, with TRBD2 matching 14 bases. V was clipped by 6 bases and J by 6 bases; unmatched bases: 2. The germline gives CDR1 MRHNA, CDR2 SNTAGT. The CDR3 has 14 residues. This CDR3 reads CASSGTSGSDTQYF. As DNA, the CDR3 is TGTGCCAGCAGCGGGACTAGCGGGAGTGATACGCAGTATTTT.

The chain uses TRBV6-1 and TRBJ2-3; 11 bases match TRBD2. This CDR3 has 17 amino acids. The V gene's germline CDR1 is MNHNS and CDR2 SASEGT. V shed 1 base and J 6 bases; nucleotides not matched to a gene: 9. As DNA, the CDR3 is TGTGCCAGCAGTGAAGGAGCGGCTAGCGGGAGGAGGGATACGCAGTATTTT. Residues: CASSEGAASGRRDTQYF.

This clone was recorded a few times. The V call is TRBV2, the J call TRBJ1-2, with D possibly TRBD1 on 6 matching bases. V dropped 1 base and J dropped 3 bases, with 12 bases sitting between them. Looked up from germline, CDR1 is SNHLY and CDR2 is FYNNEI. CDR3 length equals 15 residues. The CDR3 coding sequence is TGTGCCAGCAGTGAAGGCGGGGGGCTATACTATGGCTACACCTTC. Translated, it gives CASSEGGGLYYGYTF.

The genes are TRBV29-1 and TRBJ2-1; D might be TRBD2 (5 bases). CDR3 size: 12 residues. Trimming cost V 8 bases and J 1 base, with 9 bases left between them. CDR1 is SQVTM, CDR2 ANQGSEA, per germline. CDR3 nucleotide sequence: TGCAGCCCCGAGGGTTCCTACAATGAGCAGTTCTTC. Its protein product is CSPEGSYNEQFF.